This T cell receptor (beta chain) was sequenced in a study of sequential checkpoint blockade in melanoma. On the study more broadly: Each arm's sequence ended with maintenance nivolumab.

Details on this clone: Its antigen is currently unknown.

Findings and caveats of the study: About 30 times likelier clinical benefit followed increased tumor T-cell fraction and clonality.

Sequenced by immunoSEQ multiplex PCR; TCRdb stores in-frame clones only, minus some. The sample holds about 12,000 clones, about a quarter seen once. Treatment meaning: randomized to nivolumab then ipilimumab (arm A) or the reverse (arm B). CDR1 and CDR2 from the germline V gene are MNHGY and SAAAGT. Between the trimmed V and J ends, which lost 5 bases and 9 bases, there was a span of 11 bases. The CDR3 spans 13 residues. This specimen consisted of tumor tissue (inferred from file names), obtained from a patient given nivolumab and ipilimumab in sequence. The chain is built from TRBV6-8 and TRBJ1-6; no reliable D call. This clonotype originated in a human donor with melanoma. DNA of the CDR3: TGTGCCAGCAGTCCTCGGATAGGTTCACCCCTCCACTTT. Its translation is CASSPRIGSPLHF.